These T cell receptor beta chains were read from a single sample in a study of spatial heterogeneity in lung cancer. From the 5' RACE reads, TCRdb called clonotypes with MiXCR, one entry per CDR3 protein. This sample has about 47,000 distinct CDR3 sequences, with about 10% found just once. This sample comprised PBMCs, obtained at follow-up. These receptors were taken from a male donor with early-stage non-small cell lung cancer. Each CDR3 is given with its conserved first and last residue. D genes are given only for firm matches. Size is omitted from some rows. Given values are once, few, many or a class for expanded clones.

j_gene | abundance | v_gene | d_gene | CDR3nt | CDR3aa
TRBJ1-5 | many | TRBV20-1 | NA | TGCAGTGCTAGAGATGATGGAGGCAATCAGCCCCAGCATTTT | CSARDDGGNQPQHF
TRBJ2-5 | many | TRBV30 | NA | TGTGCCTGGAGTTCGACAGCGCAGGAGACCCAGTACTTC | CAWSSTAQETQYF
TRBJ1-2 | many | TRBV30 | NA | TGTGCCTGGATGACAGCGATAGGCTATGGCTACACCTTC | CAWMTAIGYGYTF
TRBJ1-3 | many | TRBV12-3/TRBV12-4 | NA | TGTGCCAGCAGTTTAGATCCGACAGTGGGCTCTGGAAACACCATATATTTT | CASSLDPTVGSGNTIYF
TRBJ2-7 | few | TRBV20-1 | TRBD2 | TGCAGTGCTAACCCGGGACTAGCGGCCTACGAGCAGTACTTC | CSANPGLAAYEQYF
TRBJ2-5 | many | TRBV2 | NA | TGTGCCAGCAGTGAAGAAGCAGGAAAGGAGACCCAGTACTTC | CASSEEAGKETQYF
TRBJ2-7 | many | TRBV12-3/TRBV12-4 | NA | TGTGCCAGCAGTTCCCCGCCGGCGACTTTCCCCTACGAGCAGTACTTC | CASSSPPATFPYEQYF
TRBJ2-7 | many | TRBV11-2 | NA | TGTGCCAGCAGCTCCAAGACCTTAAGCTCCTACGAGCAGTACTTC | CASSSKTLSSYEQYF
TRBJ2-7 | NA | TRBV7-6 | TRBD2 | TGTGCCAGCAGCTCCGCTAGCGGGAGCCCCGAGAACGAGCAGTACTTC | CASSSASGSPENEQYF
TRBJ1-2 | NA | TRBV5-4 | NA | TGTGCCAGCAGCACGGACTCGTATGGCTACACCTTC | CASSTDSYGYTF
TRBJ2-3 | many | TRBV25-1 | NA | TGTGCCAGCAGATCGACAGGCACAGATACGCAGTATTTT | CASRSTGTDTQYF
TRBJ2-7 | few | TRBV5-1 | TRBD2 | TGCGCCAGCAGCCCCCGGGAGGGAGGGTACGAGCAGTACTTC | CASSPREGGYEQYF
TRBJ2-7 | many | TRBV20-1 | NA | TGCAGTGCTACCCGGGACTCGAGCTCCTACGAGCAGTACTTC | CSATRDSSSYEQYF
TRBJ2-3 | few | TRBV21-1 | NA | TGTGCCAGCAGTCAAAAAAGGGGGGACAGGGCGCAGTATTTT | CASSQKRGDRAQYF